One and the same sample provided the 21 T cell receptor beta chains below, sequenced in a study of shared clonotypes between healthy human individuals. The method was immunoSEQ multiplex PCR; TCRdb's version includes in-frame clones alone and lacks a portion of them. The sample lists approximately 980,000 clones, over 60% occurring once. Sequencing was carried out using memory CD4+ T cells sorted from blood. Regarding subset: CD45RA-negative fraction. These receptor sequences come from a man aged 18-30 years in good health.

This rearrangement joins TRBV10-3 to TRBJ1-1; no reliable D call. The germline V and J ends were trimmed by 9 bases and 1 base, with 12 bases remaining between them. Germline V gene data show CDR1 as ENHRY and CDR2 as SYGVKD. The CDR3 extends over 13 amino acids. The CDR3 DNA reads TGTGCCATTCGGGAAAGGACGAACACTGAAGCTTTCTTT. Its translation is CAIRERTNTEAFF.

On this clone itself: This may stem from a read error, because a much larger clone lies one nucleotide away. The identical CDR3 is also encoded by other nucleotide sequences in the sample. V and J are TRBV5-1 and TRBJ1-2; 10 bases agree with TRBD1. Germline assignment: CDR1 SGHRS and CDR2 YFSETQ. V gave up 4 bases and J gave up 3 bases; unmatched junction bases: 3. The CDR3 is 14 amino acids. DNA of the CDR3: TGCGCCAGCAGCGAAGGACAGGGGGACTATGGCTACACCTTC. The encoded protein is CASSEGQGDYGYTF.

This rearrangement joins TRBV5-1 to TRBJ1-1; 8 bases are shared with TRBD1. Trimming at V came to 0 bases and at J to 4 bases, leaving 11 bases not matched to a gene. The CDR3 runs to 17 residues. From germline, CDR1 is SGHRS and CDR2 YFSETQ. The CDR3: CASSLGGAGGRGTEAFF. The CDR3 DNA reads TGCGCCAGCAGCTTGGGTGGGGCAGGGGGCCGGGGCACTGAAGCTTTCTTT.

The chain couples TRBV7-2 to TRBJ2-3; tentatively, D is TRBD1 (6 bases). This CDR3 region has 13 residues. Germline-derived CDR1 and CDR2 are SGHTA and FQGNSA. The V and J ends lost 8 bases and 3 bases respectively, with 12 bases between them. The DNA for the CDR3 is TGTGCCAGCGGGGGCCGGCAGACAGATACGCAGTATTTT. This translates into CASGGRQTDTQYF.

The chain recombines TRBV2 with TRBJ2-7; 11 bases agree with TRBD2. This CDR3 contains 14 residues. The germline CDR1 and CDR2 sequences are SNHLY and FYNNEI. V lost 9 bases to trimming and J lost 2 bases; unmatched junction nucleotides: 6. CDR3 region: CASHLSGRAYEQYF. CDR3 DNA sequence: TGTGCCAGTCACCTTAGCGGGAGGGCCTACGAGCAGTACTTC.

The CDR3 DNA sequence: TGTGCCAGCAGTGTGTGGCCTAGCGGGGCGAACACCGGGGAGCTGTTTTTT. Amino acids: CASSVWPSGANTGELFF. The rearrangement uses TRBV2 and TRBJ2-2, with TRBD2 matching over 9 bases. V gave up 4 bases and J gave up 0 bases; unmatched junction bases: 6. From germline, CDR1 is SNHLY and CDR2 FYNNEI. The length of the CDR3 is 17 residues.

The V call is TRBV7-9, the J call TRBJ1-1, with D possibly being TRBD1 (6 bases). Germline assignment: CDR1 SEHNR and CDR2 FQNEAQ (reference sequence). Trimming pared 0 bases from V and 3 bases from J, leaving 11 bases between. The CDR3 loop spans 15 amino acids. DNA of the CDR3: TGTGCCAGCAGCTTAGCAGGGGGTGGGTACACTGAAGCTTTCTTT. Translating it yields CASSLAGGGYTEAFF.

Comment on this clone: Additional DNA sequences in this sample encode the identical CDR3. V gene TRBV5-4 combines with J gene TRBJ2-1; TRBD1 aligns across 7 bases. Looked up from germline, CDR1 is SGHNT and CDR2 is YYREEE (reference sequence). Germline trimming cut 4 bases from V and 5 bases from J; bases unmatched to any gene: 3. This CDR3 comprises 13 residues. The CDR3 is CASSPDRNNEQFF. The CDR3 DNA is TGTGCCAGCAGCCCGGACAGGAACAATGAGCAGTTCTTC.

The chain carries TRBV9 and TRBJ1-5, with TRBD1 as a possible D gene (6 bases). The CDR3 has 15 amino acids. Deletions cut 7 bases from V and 7 bases from J, with 21 bases between. Germline-derived CDR1 and CDR2 are SGDLS and YYNGEE. The CDR3 loop is CASSEQGDVLQPQHF. The CDR3 DNA sequence: TGTGCCAGCTCCGAACAGGGAGACGTTCTCCAGCCCCAGCATTTT. The variable domain in full, completed from reference TRBV9 and TRBJ1-5, reads DSGVTQTPKHLITATGQRVTLRCSPRSGDLSVYWYQQSLDQGLQFLIQYYNGEERAKGNILERFSAQQFPDLHSELNLSSLELGDSALYFCASSEQGDVLQPQHFGDGTRLSIL.

This clone was counted once. This chain connects TRBV2 to TRBJ2-2; the D gene is possibly TRBD2 (6 bases). Germline V gene data show CDR1 as SNHLY and CDR2 as FYNNEI. Trimming shortened V by 6 bases and J by 1 base, and 12 bases separated the two germline ends. The CDR3 runs to 15 residues. CDR3 DNA: TGTGCCAGCAGGAGGGGAGGTGTGAACACCGGGGAGCTGTTTTTT. Its protein product is CASRRGGVNTGELFF.

Only a few counts were recorded for this clone. The CDR3 reads CASSPTRGTSGIGAGELFF. In DNA form, the CDR3 reads TGTGCCAGCAGCCCAACACGTGGGACTAGCGGTATTGGGGCCGGGGAGCTGTTTTTT. This rearrangement joins TRBV7-9 to TRBJ2-2; 11 bases match TRBD2. The V gene's germline CDR1 is SEHNR and CDR2 FQNEAQ (reference sequence). The CDR3 is made up of 19 amino acids. Trimming took 5 bases from V and 6 from J; bases not matched to a gene: 17.

This clone was seen a handful of times. V usage is TRBV6-5 and J usage is TRBJ2-7, with D uncertain. The CDR3 is 11 residues long. The germline V gene has CDR1 MNHEY and CDR2 SVGAGI. Trimming left V 4 bases short and J 6 bases short, with 7 bases between. This chain's CDR3 is CASSSRREQYF. CDR3 bases: TGTGCCAGCAGTTCCCGCCGCGAGCAGTACTTC.

This clone has a handful of counts. The rearrangement links TRBV2 to TRBJ2-6, with D uncertain. Deletions cut 2 bases from V and 0 bases from J, with 2 bases between. Germline V gene sequence: CDR1 SNHLY, CDR2 FYNNEI. The CDR3 runs 14 residues. This CDR3 reads CASSETSGANVLTF. The CDR3, as DNA: TGTGCCAGCAGTGAAACCTCTGGGGCCAACGTCCTGACTTTC.

In its sample, this clone was seen a few times. The chain joins TRBV30 to TRBJ1-1; TRBD1 aligns across 7 bases. The length of the CDR3 is 13 residues. V lost 0 bases, J lost 11 bases, and 9 bases stayed unmatched. CDR1 and CDR2 from the germline V gene are GTSNPN and SVGIG (reference sequence). The chain's CDR3 is CAWSVYGRGVAFF. DNA of the CDR3: TGTGCCTGGAGTGTTTACGGCAGGGGGGTTGCTTTCTTT.

V is TRBV6-1 and J is TRBJ1-3; no clear D gene. Germline CDR1 and CDR2: MNHNS and SASEGT. V was pared by 2 bases and J by 0 bases, with 20 bases between. The CDR3 totals 19 residues. The CDR3 is CASSEPNVTFFFSGNTIYF. The CDR3 DNA is TGTGCCAGCAGTGAACCGAACGTGACCTTTTTTTTCTCTGGAAACACCATATATTTT.

V gene TRBV29-1 combines with J gene TRBJ2-7; 8 bases agree with TRBD1. Germline CDR1 reads SQVTM; CDR2 reads ANQGSEA. V shed 7 bases and J 2 bases; nucleotides not matched to a gene: 16. The CDR3 sequence is 16 residues long. The DNA of the CDR3 is TGCAGCGCTAAATCGACAGGGGCTACGACCGCCTACGAGCAGTACTTC. It is translated as CSAKSTGATTAYEQYF.

The rearrangement uses TRBV5-4 and TRBJ1-5, with TRBD1 as a possible D gene (5 bases). This CDR3 region has 15 residues. Looked up from germline, CDR1 is SGHNT and CDR2 is YYREEE (reference sequence). Trimming stripped 4 bases from V and 0 bases from J, with 11 bases between. The CDR3 DNA reads as TGTGCCAGCAGCGTGGCGGGGCGTAGCAATCAGCCCCAGCATTTT. This encodes CASSVAGRSNQPQHF.

The V gene is TRBV5-1, the J gene TRBJ2-1; D gene uncertain. Trimming stripped 1 base from V and 1 base from J, with 9 bases between. The CDR3 covers 15 residues. Germline values: CDR1 SGHRS, CDR2 YFSETQ. The CDR3 sequence: CASSLRSTSYNEQFF. CDR3 sequence (DNA): TGCGCCAGCAGCTTGCGATCAACTTCCTACAATGAGCAGTTCTTC.

As for this clone: The same CDR3 arises from other DNA sequences in this sample as well. This chain links TRBV5-6 with TRBJ2-2; D unclear. The CDR3 loop spans 12 amino acids. V was shortened by 4 bases and J by 5 bases, with 6 bases between the two germline ends. Germline CDR1 SGHDT, CDR2 YYEEEE. The CDR3 sequence is CASSLSTGELFF. CDR3 DNA sequence: TGTGCCAGCAGCCTAAGTACCGGGGAGCTGTTTTTT.

In the case of this clone: Other DNA sequences in the same sample also yield this CDR3. V is TRBV6-1 and J is TRBJ1-1; D is uncertain. V lost 4 bases and J 4 bases, leaving 10 bases between the germline ends. The CDR3 contains 13 residues. From germline, CDR1 is MNHNS and CDR2 SASEGT. DNA for the CDR3: TGTGCCAGCAGTGTCAAGGGAGGCACTGAAGCTTTCTTT. Amino acid sequence: CASSVKGGTEAFF.

The chain couples TRBV2 to TRBJ2-2; possible D gene TRBD2, 6 bases. The CDR3 is 16 residues long. V shed 4 bases and J shed 2 bases, with 14 bases lying between them. The germline gives CDR1 SNHLY, CDR2 FYNNEI. In DNA form, the CDR3 reads TGTGCCAGCAGTGTTGCCGGGACTGATAACACCGGGGAGCTGTTTTTT. This encodes CASSVAGTDNTGELFF.